This T cell receptor beta chain stems from a study of T cells in Graves' hyperthyroidism and ophthalmopathy. There were TCR beta CDR3 regions amplified from RNA transcripts. The HTBI set primed first-round TCR CDR3 RT-PCR. One entry per CDR3 protein, called by TCRdb with MiXCR from the multiplex PCR reads. The repertoire holds approximately 560,000 distinct CDR3 sequences, with about half as singletons. V gave up 11 bases and J gave up 2 bases, with 14 bases separating them. Per germline, CDR1 KGHDR and CDR2 SFDVKD. There are 13 residues in the CDR3. The chain recombines TRBV24-1 with TRBJ1-2, with TRBD1 as a possible D gene (5 bases). Sequencing was performed on peripheral blood or thyroid tissue (not recorded which). The clonotype was recovered from a woman under 30 with Graves' hyperthyroidism. This CDR3 reads CASIYRSNYGYTF. The CDR3 DNA reads as TGTGCCAGCATTTACAGGAGCAACTATGGCTACACCTTC.